Sequencing of this T cell receptor beta chain was carried out in a study of CD8+CD57+ T cells in acquired aplastic anemia. For CDR3 and TCR beta VDJ profiling, genomic DNA was the template used. TCRdb itself ran the reads through MiXCR, one entry per CDR3 protein. The sample has some 180,000 distinct CDR3 sequences, approximately 49% seen once. Sequencing was performed on sorted CD4+, CD8+, or CD8+CD57+ T cells (not recorded which) from PBMCs. This clonotype originated in a human donor in good health.

DNA of the CDR3: TGTGCCAGCAGTCTTTCACAGACAGGGGGAGCCGAGCAGTACTTC. Translated: CASSLSQTGGAEQYF. This chain links TRBV27 with TRBJ2-7; TRBD1 matches 9 bases. CDR3 length equals 15 residues. The V segment lost 5 bases and the J segment 6 bases; nucleotides outside the gene matches: 11. Germline CDR1 and CDR2: MNHEY and SMNVEV (reference sequence).